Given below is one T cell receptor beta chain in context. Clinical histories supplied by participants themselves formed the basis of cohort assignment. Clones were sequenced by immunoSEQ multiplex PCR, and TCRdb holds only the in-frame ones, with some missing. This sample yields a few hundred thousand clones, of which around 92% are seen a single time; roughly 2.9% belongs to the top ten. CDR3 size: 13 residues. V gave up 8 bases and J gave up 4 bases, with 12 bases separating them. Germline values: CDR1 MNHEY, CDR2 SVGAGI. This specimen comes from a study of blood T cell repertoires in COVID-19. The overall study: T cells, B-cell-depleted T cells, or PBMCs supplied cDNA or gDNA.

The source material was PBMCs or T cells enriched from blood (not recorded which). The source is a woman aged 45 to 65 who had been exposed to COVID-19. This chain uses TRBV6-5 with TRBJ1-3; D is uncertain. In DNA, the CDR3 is TGTGCCAGCCGATCGGGCGGGGGAAACACCATATATTTT. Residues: CASRSGGGNTIYF.